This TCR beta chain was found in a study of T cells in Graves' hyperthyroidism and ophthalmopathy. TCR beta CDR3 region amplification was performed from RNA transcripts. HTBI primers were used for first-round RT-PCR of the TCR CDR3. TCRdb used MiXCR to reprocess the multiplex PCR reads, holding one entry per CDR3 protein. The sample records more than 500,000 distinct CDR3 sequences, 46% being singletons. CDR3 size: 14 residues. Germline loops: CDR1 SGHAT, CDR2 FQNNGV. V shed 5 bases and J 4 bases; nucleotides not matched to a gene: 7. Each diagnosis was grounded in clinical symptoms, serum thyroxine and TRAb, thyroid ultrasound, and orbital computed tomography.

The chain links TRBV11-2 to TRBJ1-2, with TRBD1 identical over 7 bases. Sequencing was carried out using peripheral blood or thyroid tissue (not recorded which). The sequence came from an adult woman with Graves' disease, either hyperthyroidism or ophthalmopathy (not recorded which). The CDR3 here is CASSRIQGSYGYTF. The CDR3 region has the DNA TGTGCCAGCAGCCGAATACAGGGGAGCTATGGCTACACCTTC. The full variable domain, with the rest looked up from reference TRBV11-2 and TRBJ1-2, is EAGVAQSPRYKIIEKRQSVAFWCNPISGHATLYWYQQILGQGPKLLIQFQNNGVVDDSQLPKDRFSAERLKGVDSTLKIQPAKLEDSAVYLCASSRIQGSYGYTFGSGTRLTVV.